These T cell receptor beta chains were read from a single sample in a study of OX40 agonist ivuxolimab in advanced cancers. The protocol was immunoSEQ multiplex PCR, while the TCRdb copy is restricted to in-frame clones and leaves out a portion. The sample shows tens of thousands of clones, approximately 81% of them seen only once. Here the sequenced sample was CD4+ or CD8+ T cells sorted from blood, taken in a trial of the OX40 agonist ivuxolimab. The receptors here all came from an adult with an advanced solid tumor such as melanoma, head and neck, liver or kidney cancer. The CDR3 runs from the conserved cysteine through the conserved F or W. The D gene is left open where the match is weak. Clone size is stated in some rows and not others, as once, few, many or a class when expanded.

v_gene	abundance	d_gene	j_gene	CDR3nt	CDR3aa
TRBV28	.	.	TRBJ2-1	TGTGCCAGCAGTTTAGGCCAACTATTGGGCTCCTACAATGAGCAGTTCTTC	CASSLGQLLGSYNEQFF
TRBV29-1	.	TRBD1	TRBJ1-2	TGCAGCGTTCCCGGACAGGGGGTGAGTGGCTACACCTTC	CSVPGQGVSGYTF
TRBV5-1	.	.	TRBJ2-1	TGCGCCAGCAGCTTGGTAGACACGGGCTACAATGAGCAGTTCTTC	CASSLVDTGYNEQFF
TRBV6-1	.	.	TRBJ1-5	TGTGCCAGCAGTGAAGCCAGGCCGCTGCCCCAGCATTTT	CASSEARPLPQHF
TRBV19	.	TRBD1	TRBJ2-5	TGTGCCAGTGCATTACCAGGGGGCGGGGAGACCCAGTACTTC	CASALPGGGETQYF
TRBV9	once	.	TRBJ1-1	TGTGCCAGCAGCGTAAGAATTCGAACTGAAGCTTTCTTT	CASSVRIRTEAFF
TRBV28	.	TRBD1	TRBJ2-1	TGTGCCAGCAGTCTCATGGGACAGGATGTCAATGAGCAGTTCTTC	CASSLMGQDVNEQFF
TRBV27	.	.	TRBJ2-2	TGTGCCAGCAGTTCATTGGGTGGGCACACCGGGGAGCTGTTTTTT	CASSSLGGHTGELFF
TRBV29-1	once	.	TRBJ2-7	TGCAGCGTTGGGGGAAGGACATTCTCCTACGAGCAGTACTTC	CSVGGRTFSYEQYF
TRBV27	.	.	TRBJ2-3	TGTGCCAGCAGTTTCGGAGGGGGGGCGGGGGATACGCAGTATTTT	CASSFGGGAGDTQYF
TRBV6-5	.	.	TRBJ2-1	TGTGCCAGCGGGAAATCGGGGCCGGCCTACAATGAGCAGTTCTTC	CASGKSGPAYNEQFF
TRBV7-6	.	TRBD2	TRBJ2-3	TGTGCCAGCAGCTCTGGACTAGCGGGGGATACGCAGTATTTT	CASSSGLAGDTQYF
TRBV7-6	.	TRBD2	TRBJ2-1	TGTGCCAGCAGCTGGGCTAGCGGGGGGTACAATGAGCAGTTCTTC	CASSWASGGYNEQFF
TRBV5-4	.	.	TRBJ2-7	TGTGCCAGCAGCTTGAGTGACAGAGCCTACGAGCAGTACTTC	CASSLSDRAYEQYF
TRBV9	.	.	TRBJ1-2	TGTGCCAGCAGCCTCCGTTTTGGGGCGGACTATGGCTACACCTTC	CASSLRFGADYGYTF
TRBV11-2	once	.	TRBJ2-7	TGTGCCAGCAGCTTAGCACTCTTCTACGAGCAGTACTTC	CASSLALFYEQYF